One T cell receptor (beta chain) is described in this entry. The sample belongs to a study of identifying expanded T cells in peripheral blood. TCRdb's copy holds only in-frame clones and misses some; the assay was immunoSEQ multiplex PCR. The sample lists approximately 90,000 clones, approximately 86% occurring once. During the collection period, no donor immune events like infections were recorded. The clonotype comes from a person aged 18 to 75 in good health. The sample was blood.

CDR3 region: CASSSTSQGTQYF. The CDR3 DNA sequence: TGTGCCAGCAGCTCTACCTCCCAAGGAACCCAGTACTTC. The V gene is TRBV7-2, the J gene TRBJ2-5; the D is unclear. The CDR3 is 13 residues long. V lost 4 bases, J lost 8 bases, and 14 bases lay in between. Germline-derived CDR1 and CDR2 are SGHTA and FQGNSA.